The 21 T cell receptor beta chains reported below all come from one sample, sequenced in a study of cytomegalovirus exposure and HLA in healthy donors. PCR was performed using 60 Vbeta and 13 Jbeta primers. The method was immunoSEQ multiplex PCR; TCRdb's version includes in-frame clones alone and lacks a portion of them. The table shows approximately 130,000 clones, with over 65% occurring only once. The sequenced sample consisted of PBMCs. Every receptor here comes from a man aged 25 to 45 in good health and CMV-seronegative.

The gene calls are TRBV5-1 and TRBJ2-7; possible D gene TRBD2, 6 bases. The germline V and J ends were trimmed by 4 bases and 3 bases, with 8 bases remaining between them. This CDR3 comprises 12 residues. From germline, CDR1 is SGHRS and CDR2 YFSETQ. DNA of the CDR3: TGCGCCAGCAGCCTAGCGCACTACGAGCAGTACTTC. Its protein product is CASSLAHYEQYF.

V is TRBV4-2 and J is TRBJ2-5; 10 bases agree with TRBD2. Germline trimming cut 4 bases from V and 2 bases from J; bases unmatched to any gene: 4. This CDR3 is 15 amino acids long. CDR1 and CDR2 from the germline V gene are LGHNA and YNFKEQ. The CDR3 loop is CASSLVSGGQETQYF. In DNA form, the CDR3 reads TGTGCCAGCAGCCTTGTTAGCGGGGGGCAAGAGACCCAGTACTTC.

This chain uses TRBV7-2 with TRBJ1-1; weak D call: TRBD1 (5 bases). Trimming cost V 2 bases and J 7 bases, with 14 bases left between them. CDR1 is SGHTA and CDR2 is FQGNSA in the germline V gene. The CDR3 runs to 14 residues. DNA of the CDR3: TGTGCCAGCAGCTTATTACGATGGGGGGGTGAAGCTTTCTTT. Its protein is CASSLLRWGGEAFF.

The gene calls are TRBV10-3 and TRBJ1-2, with D uncertain. CDR3 length equals 11 residues. Per germline, CDR1 ENHRY and CDR2 SYGVKD. The V and J ends lost 4 bases and 6 bases respectively, with 6 bases between them. CDR3 protein: CAISVGDGYTF. Written as DNA, the CDR3 is TGTGCCATCAGTGTCGGGGATGGCTACACCTTC.

The chain couples TRBV6-5 to TRBJ2-7, with D unclear. This CDR3 is built from 14 residues. V was shortened by 0 bases and J by 1 base, with 7 bases between the two germline ends. Germline loops: CDR1 MNHEY, CDR2 SVGAGI. The CDR3 nucleotides read TGTGCCAGCAGTTACTCCTTCGAGTCCTACGAGCAGTACTTC. It specifies CASSYSFESYEQYF.

V and J are TRBV29-1 and TRBJ2-7; D perhaps matches TRBD1 (5 bases). The germline CDR1 and CDR2 sequences are SQVTM and ANQGSEA. The germline V and J ends were trimmed by 7 bases and 6 bases, with 16 bases remaining between them. The CDR3 extends over 12 amino acids. The CDR3 loop reads CSAKGAAAEQYF. CDR3 sequence (DNA): TGCAGCGCCAAAGGGGCAGCCGCCGAGCAGTACTTC.

This clone came up a few times. The gene calls are TRBV28 and TRBJ1-2; TRBD1 is a possible D gene (6 bases). The length of the CDR3 is 14 residues. Trimming cost V 2 bases and J 3 bases, with 10 bases left between them. Germline CDR1 and CDR2: MDHEN and SYDVKM. The CDR3 region has the DNA TGTGCCAGCAGTTTAGAGGGGGGGGACTATGGCTACACCTTC. Its protein is CASSLEGGDYGYTF.

The rearrangement joins TRBV7-2 to TRBJ1-4, with 9 bases fitting TRBD1. Germline assignment: CDR1 SGHTA and CDR2 FQGNSA. The CDR3 consists of 17 residues. The ends lost 0 bases at V and 7 bases at J; junction bases unmatched: 9. The CDR3 protein is CASSLAGTGTRREKLFF. CDR3 in DNA: TGTGCCAGCAGCTTAGCGGGGACAGGGACCAGACGTGAAAAACTGTTTTTT.

This clone occurred once. The rearrangement links TRBV28 to TRBJ2-7, with 8 bases matching TRBD1. Germline V gene lookup returns CDR1 MDHEN and CDR2 SYDVKM. The CDR3 runs 15 residues. The V gene end was trimmed by 1 base and the J gene end by 2 bases; junction bases not matched to a gene: 4. The CDR3 loop is CASSLSRGLPYEQYF. DNA for the CDR3: TGTGCCAGCAGTTTATCCAGGGGGCTCCCCTACGAGCAGTACTTC.

The CDR3 loop reads CASSPHGQYYEQYF. In DNA form, the CDR3 reads TGTGCCAGCAGTCCTCACGGACAGTACTACGAGCAGTACTTC. This chain joins TRBV28 and TRBJ2-7; a possible D gene is TRBD1 (6 bases). This CDR3 is built from 14 residues. V shed 5 bases and J shed 3 bases, with 14 bases lying between them. The germline V gene has CDR1 MDHEN and CDR2 SYDVKM.

The CDR3 spells CASSLLGTGNTFEQYF. In DNA form, the CDR3 reads TGTGCCAGCAGTTTATTAGGGACAGGGAATACTTTCGAGCAGTACTTC. V usage is TRBV28 and J usage is TRBJ2-7, with 9 bases that match TRBD1. The length of the CDR3 is 16 residues. J gave up 6 bases and V 1 base, and 10 bases lay outside the gene matches. CDR1 is MDHEN and CDR2 is SYDVKM in the germline V gene.

The chain has TRBV5-1 and TRBJ1-2; the match to TRBD1 covers 7 bases. The germline gives CDR1 SGHRS, CDR2 YFSETQ. The CDR3 length is 18 residues. With 0 bases clipped from V and 6 bases from J, the junction kept 17 bases outside the gene matches. The CDR3 DNA follows: TGCGCCAGCAGCTTGGTTCGGGACAGTCTACCCCCCACGGATGGCTACACCTTC. Its protein product is CASSLVRDSLPPTDGYTF.

The chain is built from TRBV6-5 and TRBJ1-1; D is undetermined. The V gene's germline CDR1 is MNHEY and CDR2 SVGAGI. The V end lost 3 bases, the J end lost 3 bases, and 17 bases lay between the germline ends. This CDR3 contains 16 residues. CDR3 region: CASSYYRGLRDTEAFF. CDR3 nucleotide sequence: TGTGCCAGCAGTTATTACCGGGGATTAAGGGACACTGAAGCTTTCTTT.

The chain employs TRBV6-1 and TRBJ2-3; TRBD2 aligns across 7 bases. The junction had 5 bases not matched to a gene; V was cut back by 1 base and J by 1 base. The CDR3 runs to 16 residues. Germline V lookup: CDR1 MNHNS, CDR2 SASEGT. The CDR3 nucleotides are TGTGCCAGCAGTGAAGTACCGGGGAGGGGCACAGATACGCAGTATTTT. Its protein is CASSEVPGRGTDTQYF.

J is TRBJ1-2 and V is TRBV20-1; D gene unclear. The germline V gene encodes CDR1 DFQATT and CDR2 SNEGSKA (reference sequence). The CDR3 length is 10 residues. The V gene lost 6 bases and the J gene lost 8 bases, with 10 bases spanning the gap. The CDR3 DNA reads TGCAGTGCCTATACGTGGGGCTACACCTTC. Amino acids: CSAYTWGYTF.

This chain links TRBV5-8 with TRBJ1-1, with D maybe TRBD1 (5 bases). This CDR3 is built from 14 residues. CDR1 and CDR2 (germline): SGHTS, YDEGEE. V dropped 5 bases and J dropped 2 bases, with 13 bases sitting between them. The CDR3 spells CASSYGGGNTEAFF. The CDR3 bases are TGTGCCAGCAGTTACGGGGGAGGAAACACTGAAGCTTTCTTT.

The chain employs TRBV18 and TRBJ1-1; D remains ambiguous. The germline V and J ends were trimmed by 3 bases and 4 bases, with 9 bases remaining between them. The CDR3 is 13 residues long. CDR1 and CDR2 from the germline V gene are KGHSH and LQKENI. Here the CDR3 reads CASSPGQSTEAFF. CDR3 DNA sequence: TGTGCCAGCTCACCGGGCCAATCCACTGAAGCTTTCTTT.

The genes are TRBV9 and TRBJ2-7; 7 bases fit TRBD2. Germline values: CDR1 SGDLS, CDR2 YYNGEE. This CDR3 region has 12 residues. With V trimmed by 0 bases and J by 6 bases, 0 bases remained unmatched. CDR3 DNA sequence: TGTGCCAGCAGCGTAGGGGGGGGCGAGCAGTACTTC. It yields the protein CASSVGGGEQYF.

The sample holds one count of this clone. The rearrangement links TRBV6-1 to TRBJ1-1; unclear D gene. The CDR3 sequence is 13 residues long. With 2 bases removed from V and 3 bases from J, the gap between germline ends came to 7 bases. Germline values: CDR1 MNHNS, CDR2 SASEGT. CDR3 sequence (DNA): TGTGCCAGCAGTGAACAGGCCCACACTGAAGCTTTCTTT. It codes for CASSEQAHTEAFF.

This rearrangement joins TRBV5-1 to TRBJ2-1; 11 bases map to TRBD2. The CDR3 is made up of 16 amino acids. After removal of 4 bases from V and 3 bases from J, the junction contained 6 bases not matched to a gene. Germline V gene data show CDR1 as SGHRS and CDR2 as YFSETQ. The CDR3 DNA reads as TGCGCCAGCAGCCGCGGGACTAGCGGATTCTACAATGAGCAGTTCTTC. Residues: CASSRGTSGFYNEQFF.

The chain is built from TRBV29-1 and TRBJ1-5; 9 bases agree with TRBD1. The CDR3 is 15 amino acids. Per the germline V gene, CDR1 is SQVTM and CDR2 is ANQGSEA. V gave up 1 base and J gave up 4 bases; unmatched junction bases: 5. CDR3 amino acids: CSVEVSGQGNQPQHF. Here the CDR3 DNA reads TGCAGCGTTGAAGTGTCGGGACAGGGTAATCAGCCCCAGCATTTT.